The source of this T cell receptor (beta chain) is a study of T cell changes during pregnancy in multiple sclerosis. TCRdb's table, derived via immunoSEQ multiplex PCR, lists solely in-frame clones and lacks some. Seen here are around 44,000 clones, about nine tenths observed once, and the top ten hold 0.9% to 1.5%. The V gene's germline CDR1 is SEHNR and CDR2 FQNEAQ (reference sequence). V was clipped by 4 bases and J by 5 bases; unmatched bases: 11. The CDR3 loop spans 16 amino acids. The source material was CD4+ T cells from peripheral blood mononuclear cells, sampled in the second trimester of pregnancy. The sequence came from a female donor with multiple sclerosis, enrolled in a pregnancy study. The chain joins TRBV7-9 to TRBJ2-1, with 7 bases matching TRBD2. The DNA for the CDR3 is TGTGCCAGCAGCTCGTACGGGGGGATAGAAGACAATGAGCAGTTCTTC. Its protein product is CASSSYGGIEDNEQFF.